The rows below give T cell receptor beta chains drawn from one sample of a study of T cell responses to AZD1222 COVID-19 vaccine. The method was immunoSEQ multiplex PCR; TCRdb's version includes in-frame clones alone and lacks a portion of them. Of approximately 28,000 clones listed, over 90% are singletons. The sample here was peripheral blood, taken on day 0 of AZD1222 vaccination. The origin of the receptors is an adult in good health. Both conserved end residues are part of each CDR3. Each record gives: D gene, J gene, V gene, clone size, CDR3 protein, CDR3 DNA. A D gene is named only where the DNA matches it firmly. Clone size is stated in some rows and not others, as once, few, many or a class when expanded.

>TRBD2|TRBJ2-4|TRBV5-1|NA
CASSELAGGWAKNIQYF
TGCGCCAGCAGCGAACTAGCGGGAGGATGGGCCAAAAACATTCAGTACTTC
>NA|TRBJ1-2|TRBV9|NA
CASSRRSGSSANYGYTF
TGTGCCAGCAGCCGCCGCTCTGGGTCTTCAGCTAACTATGGCTACACCTTC
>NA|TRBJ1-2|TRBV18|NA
CASSAKAENYGYTF
TGTGCCAGCTCAGCAAAGGCGGAGAACTATGGCTACACCTTC
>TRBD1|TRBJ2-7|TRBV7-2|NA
CASSLGAGGIYEQYF
TGTGCCAGCAGCTTAGGTGCAGGGGGCATTTACGAGCAGTACTTC
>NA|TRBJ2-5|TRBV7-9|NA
CASSSSLIQETQYF
TGTGCCAGCAGCTCCTCCCTCATACAAGAGACCCAGTACTTC
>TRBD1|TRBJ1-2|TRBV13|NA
CASSLGRRGDGYTF
TGTGCCAGCAGCTTAGGCCGCAGGGGGGATGGCTACACCTTC
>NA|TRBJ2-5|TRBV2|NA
CASSGGGPRETQYF
TGTGCCAGCTCAGGGGGGGGCCCACGCGAGACCCAGTACTTC
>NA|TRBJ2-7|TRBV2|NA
CASSVRDYEQYF
TGTGCCAGCAGTGTCCGGGACTACGAGCAGTACTTC
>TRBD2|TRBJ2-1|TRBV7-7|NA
CASSLRLAGYNEQFF
TGTGCTAGCAGCTTGAGGCTAGCGGGATACAATGAGCAGTTCTTC
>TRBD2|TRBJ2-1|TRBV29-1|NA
CSVPFPTIAGSYNEQFF
TGCAGCGTCCCTTTCCCCACAATAGCGGGCTCCTACAATGAGCAGTTCTTC
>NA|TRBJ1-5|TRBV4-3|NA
CASSQDFIGSHQPQHF
TGCGCCAGCAGCCAAGACTTCATTGGGAGCCATCAGCCCCAGCATTTT
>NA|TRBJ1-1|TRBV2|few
CASSAGVMNTEAFF
TGTGCCAGCAGTGCGGGCGTGATGAACACTGAAGCTTTCTTT
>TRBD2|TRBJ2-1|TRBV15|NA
CATSKVAGSYNEQFF
TGTGCCACCAGCAAAGTAGCGGGTTCCTACAATGAGCAGTTCTTC
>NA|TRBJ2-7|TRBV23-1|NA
CASNSYEQYF
TGCGCCAGCAACAGCTACGAGCAGTACTTC
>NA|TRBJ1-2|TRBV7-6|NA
CASTPGTTGSSNYGYTF
TGTGCCAGCACCCCTGGGACGACAGGCAGTTCTAACTATGGCTACACCTTC
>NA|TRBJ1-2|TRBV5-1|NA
CASSPGRRVNYGYTF
TGCGCCAGCAGCCCCGGGAGGAGGGTTAACTATGGCTACACCTTC
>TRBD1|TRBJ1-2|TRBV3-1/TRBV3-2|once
CASSQVQGAVYGYTF
TGTGCCAGCAGCCAAGTCCAGGGGGCGGTCTATGGCTACACCTTC
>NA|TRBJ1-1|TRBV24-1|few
CATSDKGRVNTEAFF
TGTGCCACCAGTGATAAGGGGCGGGTGAACACTGAAGCTTTCTTT
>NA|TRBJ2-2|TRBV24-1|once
CATSSPANTGELFF
TGTGCCACCAGCTCCCCAGCGAACACCGGGGAGCTGTTTTTT
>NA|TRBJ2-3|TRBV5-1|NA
CASSLEGDTQYF
TGCGCCAGCAGCTTGGAAGGAGATACGCAGTATTTT
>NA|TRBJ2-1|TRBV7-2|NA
CASSLALGLFNEQFF
TGTGCCAGCAGCTTAGCCCTGGGACTGTTCAATGAGCAGTTCTTC
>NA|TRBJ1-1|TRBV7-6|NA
CASSLRSFGGNTEAFF
TGTGCCAGCAGCTTAAGGTCTTTCGGGGGCAACACTGAAGCTTTCTTT
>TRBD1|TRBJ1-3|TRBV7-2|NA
CASSAMRQGPNTIYF
TGTGCCAGCAGCGCGATGAGACAGGGTCCAAACACCATATATTTT
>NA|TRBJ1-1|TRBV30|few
CAWSQDYLNTEAFF
TGTGCCTGGAGTCAGGACTATTTGAACACTGAAGCTTTCTTT
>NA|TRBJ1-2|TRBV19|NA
CASSIDFWRRTVNNYGYTF
TGTGCCAGTAGTATAGATTTTTGGAGACGGACAGTAAATAACTATGGCTACACCTTC
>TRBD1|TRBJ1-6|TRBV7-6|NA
CASSSEGTGVAGSLHF
TGTGCCAGCAGCTCCGAAGGGACAGGGGTGGCCGGGTCCCTCCACTTT
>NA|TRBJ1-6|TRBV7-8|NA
CASRLQVSSPLHF
TGTGCCAGCAGGCTACAGGTGTCGTCACCCCTCCACTTT
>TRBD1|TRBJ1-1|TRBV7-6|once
CASSRTGVDTEAFF
TGTGCCAGCAGCCGGACAGGGGTGGACACTGAAGCTTTCTTT
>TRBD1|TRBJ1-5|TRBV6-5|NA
CASSRTGCQPQHF
TGTGCCAGCAGTCGGACAGGGTGTCAGCCCCAGCATTTT
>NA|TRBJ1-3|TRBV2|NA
CASKTGFSGNTIYF
TGTGCCAGCAAGACAGGTTTCTCTGGAAACACCATATATTTT
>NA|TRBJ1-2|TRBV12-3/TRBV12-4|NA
CASTQSDNYGYTF
TGTGCCAGCACACAAAGTGATAACTATGGCTACACCTTC
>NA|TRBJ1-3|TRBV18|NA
CASSPPGGALGNTIYF
TGTGCCAGCTCACCACCGGGCGGAGCCCTAGGAAACACCATATATTTT
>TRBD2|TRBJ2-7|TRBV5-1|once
CASSRVASGSYEQYF
TGCGCCAGCAGCAGGGTCGCTAGCGGGAGTTACGAGCAGTACTTC
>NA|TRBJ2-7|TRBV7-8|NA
CASSSEAEPYVPIFSLEQYF
TGTGCCAGCAGCTCCGAGGCGGAGCCCTATGTTCCGATTTTTTCTCTCGAGCAGTACTTC
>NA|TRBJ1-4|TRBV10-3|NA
CAIQREPNEKLFF
TGTGCCATTCAAAGGGAGCCGAATGAAAAACTGTTTTTT
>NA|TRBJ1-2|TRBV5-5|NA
CASSLRGINYGYTF
TGTGCCAGCAGCTTGAGGGGGATTAACTATGGCTACACCTTC
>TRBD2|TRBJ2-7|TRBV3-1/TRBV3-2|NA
CASSQDVGLAGPSYEQYF
TGTGCCAGCAGCCAAGATGTGGGGCTAGCGGGGCCCTCCTACGAGCAGTACTTC
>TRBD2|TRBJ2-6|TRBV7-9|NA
CASSQGLAGAWDGANVLTF
TGTGCCAGCAGCCAAGGACTAGCGGGGGCTTGGGACGGGGCCAACGTCCTGACTTTC
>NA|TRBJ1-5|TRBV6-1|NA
CASREPRRQLVNQPQHF
TGTGCCAGCAGGGAACCCCGCCGACAGCTTGTTAATCAGCCCCAGCATTTT
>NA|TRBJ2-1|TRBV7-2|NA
CASSLSSVYNEQFF
TGTGCCAGCAGCCTCAGCTCCGTCTACAATGAGCAGTTCTTC
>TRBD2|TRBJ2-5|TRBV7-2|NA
CASSFFSSGLRETQYF
TGTGCCAGCAGCTTCTTCTCTAGCGGTCTCAGAGAGACCCAGTACTTC
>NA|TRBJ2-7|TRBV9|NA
CASSVAGAGKEQYF
TGTGCCAGCAGCGTAGCTGGGGCAGGGAAAGAGCAGTACTTC
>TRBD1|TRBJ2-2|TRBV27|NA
CASSLADRIGELFF
TGTGCCAGCAGTTTAGCGGACAGGATCGGGGAGCTGTTTTTT
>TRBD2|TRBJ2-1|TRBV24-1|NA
CATSAVTSGGFLSNEQFF
TGTGCCACCAGTGCCGTAACTAGCGGGGGTTTCTTAAGTAATGAGCAGTTCTTC
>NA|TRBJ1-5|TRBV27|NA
CASSLTGAAYSNQPQHF
TGTGCCAGCAGTTTGACGGGGGCCGCTTATAGCAATCAGCCCCAGCATTTT
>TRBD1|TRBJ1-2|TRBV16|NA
CASSDDRGHGYTF
TGTGCCAGCAGCGACGACAGGGGGCATGGCTACACCTTC
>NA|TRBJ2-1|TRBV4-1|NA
CASSQDGSYNEQFF
TGCGCCAGCAGCCAAGATGGGAGTTACAATGAGCAGTTCTTC
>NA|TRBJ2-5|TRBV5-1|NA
CASSPGAGSQETQYF
TGCGCCAGCAGCCCGGGGGCGGGGAGTCAAGAGACCCAGTACTTC
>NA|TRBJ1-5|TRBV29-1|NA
CSVTNSFNQPQHF
TGCAGCGTCACAAACAGTTTCAATCAGCCCCAGCATTTT
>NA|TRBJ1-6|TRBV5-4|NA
CASSLAPDGNSPLHF
TGTGCCAGCAGCTTGGCCCCGGACGGGAATTCACCCCTCCACTTT
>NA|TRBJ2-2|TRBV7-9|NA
CASSLAGATGELFF
TGTGCCAGCAGCTTAGCAGGGGCGACCGGGGAGCTGTTTTTT
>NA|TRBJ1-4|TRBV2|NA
CASNRQRANEKLFF
TGTGCCAGCAACCGACAGAGAGCTAATGAAAAACTGTTTTTT
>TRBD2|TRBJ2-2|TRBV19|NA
CATGAVTSGAGELFF
TGTGCCACTGGCGCAGTCACTAGCGGGGCCGGGGAGCTGTTTTTT